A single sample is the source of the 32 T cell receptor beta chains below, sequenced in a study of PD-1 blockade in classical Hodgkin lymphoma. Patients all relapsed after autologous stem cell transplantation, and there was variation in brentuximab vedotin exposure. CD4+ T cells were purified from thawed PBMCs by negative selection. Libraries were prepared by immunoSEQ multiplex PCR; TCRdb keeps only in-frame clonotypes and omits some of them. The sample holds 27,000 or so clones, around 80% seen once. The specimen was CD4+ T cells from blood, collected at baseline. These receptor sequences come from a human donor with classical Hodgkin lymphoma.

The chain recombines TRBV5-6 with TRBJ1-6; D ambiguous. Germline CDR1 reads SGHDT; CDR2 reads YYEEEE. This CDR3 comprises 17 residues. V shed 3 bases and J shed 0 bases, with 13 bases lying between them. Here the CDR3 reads CASSYGRQVSYNSPLHF. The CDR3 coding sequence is TGTGCCAGCAGCTATGGGCGGCAGGTCTCCTATAATTCACCCCTCCACTTT.

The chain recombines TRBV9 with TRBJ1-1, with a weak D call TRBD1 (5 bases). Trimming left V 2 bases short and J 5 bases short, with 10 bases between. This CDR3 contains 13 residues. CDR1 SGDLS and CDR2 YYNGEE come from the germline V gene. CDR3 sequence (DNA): TGTGCCAGCAGCGTCAGCGGGGGGACTGAAGCTTTCTTT. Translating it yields CASSVSGGTEAFF.

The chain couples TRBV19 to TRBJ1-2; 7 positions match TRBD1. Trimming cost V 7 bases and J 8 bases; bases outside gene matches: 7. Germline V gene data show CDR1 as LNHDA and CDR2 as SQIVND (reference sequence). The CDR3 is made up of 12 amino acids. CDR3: CASTRQGGGYTF. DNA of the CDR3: TGTGCCAGTACCAGACAGGGTGGCGGCTACACCTTC.

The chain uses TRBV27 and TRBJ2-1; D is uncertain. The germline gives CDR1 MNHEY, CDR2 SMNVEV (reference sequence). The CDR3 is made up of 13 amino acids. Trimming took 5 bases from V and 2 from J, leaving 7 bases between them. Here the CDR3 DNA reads TGTGCCAGCAGTCTTGACACCTACAATGAGCAGTTCTTC. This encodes CASSLDTYNEQFF.

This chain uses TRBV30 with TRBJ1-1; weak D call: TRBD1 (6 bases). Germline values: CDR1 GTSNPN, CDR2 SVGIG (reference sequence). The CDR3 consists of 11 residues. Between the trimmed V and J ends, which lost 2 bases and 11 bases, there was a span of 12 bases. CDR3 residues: CAWSLGAQAFF. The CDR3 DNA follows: TGTGCCTGGAGTTTGGGGGCGCAGGCTTTCTTT. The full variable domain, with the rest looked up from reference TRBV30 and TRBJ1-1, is SQTIHQWPATLVQPVGSPLSLECTVEGTSNPNLYWYRQAAGRGLQLLFYSVGIGQISSEVPQNLSASRPQDRQFILSSKKLLLSDSGFYLCAWSLGAQAFFGQGTRLTVV.

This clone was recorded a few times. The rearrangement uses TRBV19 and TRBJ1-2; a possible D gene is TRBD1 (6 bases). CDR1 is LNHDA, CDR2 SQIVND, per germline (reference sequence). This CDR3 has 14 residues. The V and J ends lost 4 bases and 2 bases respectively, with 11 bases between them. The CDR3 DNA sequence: TGTGCCAGTAGTAGCCGGGACAAAAACTATGGCTACACCTTC. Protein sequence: CASSSRDKNYGYTF. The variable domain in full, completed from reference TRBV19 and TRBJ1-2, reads DGGITQSPKYLFRKEGQNVTLSCEQNLNHDAMYWYRQDPGQGLRLIYYSQIVNDFQKGDIAEGYSVSREKKESFPLTVTSAQKNPTAFYLCASSSRDKNYGYTFGSGTRLTVV.

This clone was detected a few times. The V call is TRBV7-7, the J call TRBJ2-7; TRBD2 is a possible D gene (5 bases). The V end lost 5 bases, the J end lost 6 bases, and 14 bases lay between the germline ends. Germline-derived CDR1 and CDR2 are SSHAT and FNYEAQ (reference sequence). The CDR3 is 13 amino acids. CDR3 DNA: TGTGCCAGCAGCCCGGGTCTCCGGGGCGAGCAGTACTTC. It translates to CASSPGLRGEQYF.

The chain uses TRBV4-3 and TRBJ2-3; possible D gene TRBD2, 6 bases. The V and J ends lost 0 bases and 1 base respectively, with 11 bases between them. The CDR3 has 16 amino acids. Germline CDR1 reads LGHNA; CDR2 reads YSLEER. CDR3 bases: TGCGCCAGCAGCCAAGATCTCGGCGGGGGCACAGATACGCAGTATTTT. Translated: CASSQDLGGGTDTQYF.

The CDR3 reads CAIESRGDADTQYF. CDR3 bases: TGTGCCATCGAGTCGCGGGGGGACGCAGATACGCAGTATTTT. The gene calls are TRBV10-3 and TRBJ2-3; 8 bases are a match to TRBD2. With V trimmed by 8 bases and J by 4 bases, 8 bases remained unmatched. Germline values: CDR1 ENHRY, CDR2 SYGVKD. The CDR3 has 14 residues.

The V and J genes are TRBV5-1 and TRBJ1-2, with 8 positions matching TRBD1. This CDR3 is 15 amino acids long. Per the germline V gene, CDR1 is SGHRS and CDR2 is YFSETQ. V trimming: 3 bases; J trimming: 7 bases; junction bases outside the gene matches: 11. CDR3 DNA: TGCGCCAGCAGCTCGGAAGGACAGGGTATCGGTGGCTACACCTTC. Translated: CASSSEGQGIGGYTF. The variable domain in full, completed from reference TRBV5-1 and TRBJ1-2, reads KAGVTQTPRYLIKTRGQQVTLSCSPISGHRSVSWYQQTPGQGLQFLFEYFSETQRNKGNFPGRFSGRQFSNSRSEMNVSTLELGDSALYLCASSSEGQGIGGYTFGSGTRLTVV.

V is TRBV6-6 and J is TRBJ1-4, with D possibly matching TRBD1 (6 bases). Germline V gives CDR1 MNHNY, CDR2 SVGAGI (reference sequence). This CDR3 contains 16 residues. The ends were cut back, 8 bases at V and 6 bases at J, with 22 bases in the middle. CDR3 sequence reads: CASRKGGPSADEKLFF. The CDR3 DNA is TGTGCCAGCCGGAAGGGGGGTCCCTCGGCAGATGAAAAACTGTTTTTT.

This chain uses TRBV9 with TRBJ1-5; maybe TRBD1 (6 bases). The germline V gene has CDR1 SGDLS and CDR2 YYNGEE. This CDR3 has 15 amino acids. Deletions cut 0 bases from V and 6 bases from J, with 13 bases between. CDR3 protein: CASSVGLQGGQPQHF. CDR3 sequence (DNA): TGTGCCAGCAGCGTAGGGTTACAGGGAGGTCAGCCCCAGCATTTT.

CDR3 DNA sequence: TGTGCCAGTACCCCCGGGCCTCAAAATTCACCCCTCCACTTT. Translated: CASTPGPQNSPLHF. The chain has TRBV19 and TRBJ1-6, with no clear D. CDR3 length: 14 amino acids. Trimming removed 7 bases at V and 7 bases at J, with 14 bases between. Germline CDR1 and CDR2: LNHDA and SQIVND (reference sequence).

DNA of the CDR3: TGCGCCAGCAGCCGTTTAGCGGGGGGGACTAGCACAGATACGCAGTATTTT. It yields the protein CASSRLAGGTSTDTQYF. The chain combines TRBV5-1 with TRBJ2-3; 11 bases agree with TRBD2. This CDR3 has 17 residues. CDR1 and CDR2 (germline): SGHRS, YFSETQ. V gave up 4 bases and J gave up 0 bases; unmatched junction bases: 7.

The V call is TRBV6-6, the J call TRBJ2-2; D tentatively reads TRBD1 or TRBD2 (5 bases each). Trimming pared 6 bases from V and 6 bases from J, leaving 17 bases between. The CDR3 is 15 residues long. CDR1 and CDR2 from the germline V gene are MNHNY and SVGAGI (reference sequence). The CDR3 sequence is CASRLRELGAGELFF. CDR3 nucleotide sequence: TGTGCCAGCAGACTCCGGGAATTAGGGGCCGGGGAGCTGTTTTTT.

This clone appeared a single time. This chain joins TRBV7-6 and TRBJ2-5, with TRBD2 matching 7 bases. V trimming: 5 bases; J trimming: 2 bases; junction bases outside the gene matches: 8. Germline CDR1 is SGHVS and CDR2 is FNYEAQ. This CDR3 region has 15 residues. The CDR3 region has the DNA TGTGCCAGCAGCCTTTACCGGGGGGTACAAGAGACCCAGTACTTC. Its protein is CASSLYRGVQETQYF.

CDR3 sequence reads: CASSSRTPAADTQYF. The DNA of the CDR3 is TGTGCCAGCAGCTCGCGGACCCCGGCTGCCGATACGCAGTATTTT. The chain uses TRBV7-9 and TRBJ2-3, with no clear D. Germline V lookup: CDR1 SEHNR, CDR2 FQNEAQ (reference sequence). The CDR3 runs 15 residues. The V gene lost 4 bases and the J gene lost 6 bases, with 17 bases spanning the gap.

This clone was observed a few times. The CDR3 DNA reads as TGTGCCAGCAGTAGGTGGGGACCCTACGAGCAGTACTTC. It encodes CASSRWGPYEQYF. The V gene is TRBV27, the J gene TRBJ2-7, with D perhaps assigned TRBD1 or TRBD2 (5 bases each). The germline V gene encodes CDR1 MNHEY and CDR2 SMNVEV (reference sequence). The CDR3 covers 13 residues. Trimming pared 5 bases from V and 2 bases from J, leaving 10 bases between.

The CDR3 nucleotides are TGTGCCAGCAGTGTTCCTCTAGCGGGGGTTACCTACGAGCAGTACTTC. It codes for CASSVPLAGVTYEQYF. The gene calls are TRBV2 and TRBJ2-7, with TRBD2 identical over 10 bases. This CDR3 contains 16 residues. Germline values: CDR1 SNHLY, CDR2 FYNNEI. V was clipped by 4 bases and J by 2 bases; unmatched bases: 8.

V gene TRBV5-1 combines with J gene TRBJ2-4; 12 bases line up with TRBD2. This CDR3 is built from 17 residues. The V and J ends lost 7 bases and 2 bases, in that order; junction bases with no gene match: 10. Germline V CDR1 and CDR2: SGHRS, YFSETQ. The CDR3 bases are TGCGCCAGCCAGTCCCTAGCGGGGGGGCCGTCCAAAAACATTCAGTACTTC. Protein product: CASQSLAGGPSKNIQYF.

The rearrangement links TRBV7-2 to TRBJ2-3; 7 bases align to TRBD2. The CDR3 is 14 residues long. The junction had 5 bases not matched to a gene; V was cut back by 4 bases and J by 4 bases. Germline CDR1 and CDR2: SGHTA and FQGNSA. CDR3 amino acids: CASSSRGSADTQYF. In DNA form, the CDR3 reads TGTGCCAGCAGCTCGCGGGGGAGCGCAGATACGCAGTATTTT.

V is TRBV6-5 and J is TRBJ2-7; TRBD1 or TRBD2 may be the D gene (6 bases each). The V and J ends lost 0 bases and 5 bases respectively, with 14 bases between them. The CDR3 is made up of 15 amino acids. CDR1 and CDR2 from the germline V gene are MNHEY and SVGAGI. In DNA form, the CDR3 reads TGTGCCAGCAGTTACTCCCTGGTAGGGGGGCACGAGCAGTACTTC. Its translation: CASSYSLVGGHEQYF.

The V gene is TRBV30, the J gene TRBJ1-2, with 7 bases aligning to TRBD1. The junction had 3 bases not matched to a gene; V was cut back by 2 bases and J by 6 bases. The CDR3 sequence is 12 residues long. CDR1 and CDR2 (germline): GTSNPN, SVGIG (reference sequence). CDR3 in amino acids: CAWSSGGNGYTF. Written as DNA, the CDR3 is TGTGCCTGGAGTTCAGGGGGGAATGGCTACACCTTC.

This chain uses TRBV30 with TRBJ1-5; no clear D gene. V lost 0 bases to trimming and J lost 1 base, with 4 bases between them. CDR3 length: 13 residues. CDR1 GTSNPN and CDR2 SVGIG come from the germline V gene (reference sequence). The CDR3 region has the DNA TGTGCCTGGAGTGTAAACAGCAATCAGCCCCAGCATTTT. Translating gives CAWSVNSNQPQHF. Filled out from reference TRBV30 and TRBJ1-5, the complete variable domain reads SQTIHQWPATLVQPVGSPLSLECTVEGTSNPNLYWYRQAAGRGLQLLFYSVGIGQISSEVPQNLSASRPQDRQFILSSKKLLLSDSGFYLCAWSVNSNQPQHFGDGTRLSIL.

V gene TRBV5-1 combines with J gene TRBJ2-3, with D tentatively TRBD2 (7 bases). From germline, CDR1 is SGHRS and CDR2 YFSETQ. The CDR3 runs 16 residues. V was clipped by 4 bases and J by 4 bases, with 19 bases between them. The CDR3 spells CASSPLVGGGADTQYF. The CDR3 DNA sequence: TGCGCCAGCAGCCCGCTGGTAGGAGGGGGGGCAGATACGCAGTATTTT.

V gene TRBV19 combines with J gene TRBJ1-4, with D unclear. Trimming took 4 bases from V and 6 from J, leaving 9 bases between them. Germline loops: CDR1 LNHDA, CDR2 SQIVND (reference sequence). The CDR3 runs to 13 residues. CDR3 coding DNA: TGTGCCAGTAGTAGGTTGGTGGATGAAAAACTGTTTTTT. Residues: CASSRLVDEKLFF. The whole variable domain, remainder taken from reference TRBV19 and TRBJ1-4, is DGGITQSPKYLFRKEGQNVTLSCEQNLNHDAMYWYRQDPGQGLRLIYYSQIVNDFQKGDIAEGYSVSREKKESFPLTVTSAQKNPTAFYLCASSRLVDEKLFFGSGTQLSVL.

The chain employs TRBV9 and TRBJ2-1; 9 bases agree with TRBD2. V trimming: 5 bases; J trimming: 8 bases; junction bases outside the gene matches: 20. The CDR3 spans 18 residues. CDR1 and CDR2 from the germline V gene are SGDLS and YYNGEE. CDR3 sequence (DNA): TGTGCCAGCAGTGACCCCGGTAGGCGGGGGGGCCGGACCGATGAGCAGTTCTTC. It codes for CASSDPGRRGGRTDEQFF.

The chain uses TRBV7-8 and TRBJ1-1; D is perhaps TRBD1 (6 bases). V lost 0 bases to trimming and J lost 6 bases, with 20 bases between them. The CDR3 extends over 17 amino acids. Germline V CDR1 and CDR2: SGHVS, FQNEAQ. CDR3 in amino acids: CASSLARGDKPGPEAFF. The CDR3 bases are TGTGCCAGCAGCTTAGCGCGGGGGGACAAGCCTGGGCCTGAAGCTTTCTTT.

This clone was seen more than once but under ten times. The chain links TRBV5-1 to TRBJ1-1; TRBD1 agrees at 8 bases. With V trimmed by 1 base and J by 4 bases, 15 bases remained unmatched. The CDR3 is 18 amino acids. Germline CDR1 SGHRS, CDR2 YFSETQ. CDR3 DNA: TGCGCCAGCAGCTTGACCCCAGGGGGCGGGTTACTCGGCACTGAAGCTTTCTTT. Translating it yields CASSLTPGGGLLGTEAFF.

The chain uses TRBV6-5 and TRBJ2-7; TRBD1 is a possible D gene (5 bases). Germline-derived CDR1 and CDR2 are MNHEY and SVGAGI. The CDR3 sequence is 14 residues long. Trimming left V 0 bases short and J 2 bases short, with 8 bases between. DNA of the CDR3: TGTGCCAGCAGTTACTCGGGCAGGGCCTACGAGCAGTACTTC. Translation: CASSYSGRAYEQYF.

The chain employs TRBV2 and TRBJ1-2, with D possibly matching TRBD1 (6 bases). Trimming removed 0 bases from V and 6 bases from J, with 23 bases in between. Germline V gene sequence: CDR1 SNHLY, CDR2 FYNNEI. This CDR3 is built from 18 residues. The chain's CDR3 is CASSEALWRFEGDHGYTF. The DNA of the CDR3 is TGTGCCAGCAGTGAAGCGCTTTGGAGGTTCGAGGGGGACCATGGCTACACCTTC. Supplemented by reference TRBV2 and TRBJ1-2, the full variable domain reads EPEVTQTPSHQVTQMGQEVILRCVPISNHLYFYWYRQILGQKVEFLVSFYNNEISEKSEIFDDQFSVERPDGSNFTLKIRSTKLEDSAMYFCASSEALWRFEGDHGYTFGSGTRLTVV.

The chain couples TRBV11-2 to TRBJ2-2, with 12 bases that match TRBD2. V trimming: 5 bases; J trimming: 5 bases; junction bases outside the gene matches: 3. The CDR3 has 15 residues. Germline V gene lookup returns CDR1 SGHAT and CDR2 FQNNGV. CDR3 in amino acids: CASSLAGGLTGELFF. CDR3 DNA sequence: TGTGCCAGCAGCCTAGCGGGGGGGCTAACCGGGGAGCTGTTTTTT.